The TCR beta chain under discussion was sequenced for a study of regulatory T cells in long-lasting Graves disease. The time point was: persistent/refractory GD, antithyroid drugs over 5 years with positive TRAb. TCR sequences were obtained from RNA taken from PBMCs. General observations from the study: Persistent patients shared thousands of public clonotypes among themselves. Newly diagnosed patients shared fewer, at about a thousand. Persistent Graves' disease cases displayed lower TCR diversity than newly diagnosed ones. Favoring TRBV28, TRBJ1-2 and TRBJ2-5 was a feature seen in persistent disease. The sample size was small, and this may have reduced accuracy.

The junction had 8 bases not matched to a gene; V was cut back by 6 bases and J by 4 bases. The length of the CDR3 is 15 residues. The V gene's germline CDR1 is DFQATT and CDR2 SNEGSKA (reference sequence). This clonotype was observed a few times. Antigen specificity is unknown. Construction of the TCR beta libraries employed iRepertoire HTBI primers in conjunction with Arm-PCR of CDR3 regions. TCRdb analysed the multiplex PCR reads with MiXCR anew, one entry per CDR3 protein. The data show a few hundred thousand distinct CDR3 sequences, with 20% to 25% seen just once and about 7% held by the top ten.

Material: peripheral blood mononuclear cells (PBMCs), obtained when the disease was refractory, from a patient treated with antithyroid drugs. The chain recombines TRBV20-1 with TRBJ2-2, with 10 bases that match TRBD1. This TCR came from a female donor with Graves disease. The CDR3 is CSARDRGVRTGELFF. In DNA form, the CDR3 reads TGCAGTGCCAGGGACAGGGGTGTGCGCACCGGGGAGCTGTTTTTT.